Shown below are 32 T cell receptor beta chains from a single sample sequenced in a study of cytomegalovirus exposure and HLA in healthy donors. Primers for the PCR totalled 60 Vbeta and 13 Jbeta. Libraries were prepared by immunoSEQ multiplex PCR; TCRdb keeps only in-frame clonotypes and omits some of them. This sample has about 120,000 clones; around a tenth occur once, and the top ten carry approximately 3%. Sequenced sample: PBMCs. These TCRs come from a man aged 30-40 years in good health and CMV-seronegative.

This clone was found a few times. The chain carries TRBV7-9 and TRBJ2-3, with 7 positions matching TRBD1. The CDR3 runs 14 residues. In germline, CDR1 is SEHNR, CDR2 FQNEAQ (reference sequence). V lost 6 bases to trimming and J lost 2 bases; unmatched junction nucleotides: 5. The CDR3 DNA reads as TGTGCCAGCAGACCGGGACAGAACACAGATACGCAGTATTTT. This translates into CASRPGQNTDTQYF.

This rearrangement joins TRBV7-2 to TRBJ2-7, with D possibly TRBD1 on 6 matching bases. Germline CDR1 SGHTA, CDR2 FQGNSA. This CDR3 region has 15 residues. Deletions cut 5 bases from V and 3 bases from J, with 17 bases between. CDR3 bases: TGTGCCAGCAGCCCTAGACAGGCGAGGGTCTACGAGCAGTACTTC. It yields the protein CASSPRQARVYEQYF.

The V gene is TRBV11-3, the J gene TRBJ2-5; 9 positions agree with TRBD1. Trimming took 6 bases from V and 5 from J; bases not matched to a gene: 7. The germline CDR1 and CDR2 sequences are SGHNT and YENEEA. CDR3 length: 14 amino acids. Here the CDR3 reads CASSSGTGRETQYF. The CDR3, as DNA: TGTGCCAGCAGTTCCGGGACAGGGCGGGAGACCCAGTACTTC.

The rearrangement links TRBV4-1 to TRBJ2-4; the D is unclear. The length of the CDR3 is 18 residues. CDR1 is MGHRA, CDR2 YSYEKL, per germline. V lost 4 bases to trimming and J lost 3 bases, with 22 bases between them. CDR3: CASSPHLSQAEFKNIQYF. Written as DNA, the CDR3 is TGCGCCAGCAGCCCCCATTTGAGCCAGGCCGAGTTCAAAAACATTCAGTACTTC.

This clone has a handful of counts. The chain is built from TRBV14 and TRBJ2-7; D is unclear. This CDR3 comprises 11 residues. Germline assignment: CDR1 SGHDN and CDR2 FVKESK. Trimming cost V 1 base and J 6 bases, with 4 bases left between them. This CDR3 reads CASSQAFEQYF. The CDR3 nucleotides read TGTGCCAGCAGCCAAGCTTTCGAGCAGTACTTC.

This clone turned up a few times. No DNA is shown, since the ends of the CDR3 on it are uncertain; the CDR3 is the one TCRdb lists. This chain links TRBV12-2 with TRBJ2-3; TRBD2 is taken as the D call from the table, unchecked against the DNA. TRBV12-2 is annotated as a pseudogene. Counting both end residues, the CDR3 totals 16 amino acids. The CDR3 loop reads CASRLRVAGGTDTQYF.

The chain joins TRBV18 to TRBJ2-1; a possible D gene is TRBD2 (5 bases). The CDR3 spans 14 residues. V was trimmed by 3 bases and J by 0 bases, leaving 6 bases between them. Germline CDR1 is KGHSH and CDR2 is LQKENI. CDR3 DNA: TGTGCCAGCTCACCGGGGAGCTCCTACAATGAGCAGTTCTTC. As protein: CASSPGSSYNEQFF.

This clone was seen a handful of times. V gene TRBV27 combines with J gene TRBJ1-5; 7 bases match TRBD1. Trimming at V came to 6 bases and at J to 2 bases, leaving 16 bases not matched to a gene. This CDR3 comprises 18 residues. Per the germline V gene, CDR1 is MNHEY and CDR2 is SMNVEV (reference sequence). CDR3 sequence reads: CASSPTGTASIGNQPQHF. The CDR3 coding sequence is TGTGCCAGCAGCCCTACCGGGACAGCTTCCATAGGCAATCAGCCCCAGCATTTT.

This clone was recorded a few times. This rearrangement joins TRBV6-1 to TRBJ2-3, with 7 bases that match TRBD2. The germline CDR1 and CDR2 sequences are MNHNS and SASEGT. The CDR3 spans 13 residues. The V gene end was trimmed by 8 bases and the J gene end by 2 bases; junction bases not matched to a gene: 4. The CDR3 DNA follows: TGTGCCAGCGGGGGACTACTCACAGATACGCAGTATTTT. This gives the protein CASGGLLTDTQYF.

In this sample, this clone turned up a few times. The DNA of the CDR3 is TGCAGCGTTGAAGAGGGGCAGTTCGACGAGCAGTACTTC. This codes for CSVEEGQFDEQYF. The rearrangement links TRBV29-1 to TRBJ2-7, with a weak D call TRBD1 (5 bases). The CDR3 has 13 amino acids. Trimming pared 0 bases from V and 5 bases from J, leaving 11 bases between. Looked up from germline, CDR1 is SQVTM and CDR2 is ANQGSEA.

This clone was seen more than once but under ten times. CDR3 nucleotide sequence: TGCAGCGTTTTGGGTCGACTAGCGGACTACTACGAGCAGTACTTC. The encoded protein is CSVLGRLADYYEQYF. The chain carries TRBV29-1 and TRBJ2-5; TRBD2 aligns across 9 bases. The J call may be in error: the DNA end matches TRBJ2-7 better. Germline V lookup: CDR1 SQVTM, CDR2 ANQGSEA. The CDR3 consists of 15 residues.

A few counts support this clone. The rearrangement uses TRBV6-5 and TRBJ1-6, with TRBD1 identical over 7 bases. V shed 6 bases, J shed 7 bases, and the junction held 6 bases outside the gene matches. This CDR3 region has 14 residues. Per germline, CDR1 MNHEY and CDR2 SVGAGI. CDR3 region: CASRRQGENSPLHF. The DNA of the CDR3 is TGTGCCAGCAGAAGACAGGGCGAGAATTCACCCCTCCACTTT.

The rearrangement uses TRBV7-2 and TRBJ1-4, with 11 bases aligning to TRBD1. Per the germline V gene, CDR1 is SGHTA and CDR2 is FQGNSA. The CDR3 is 16 amino acids. V lost 1 base to trimming and J lost 4 bases; unmatched junction nucleotides: 2. Here the CDR3 reads CASSLGGQGGNEKLFF. The CDR3 DNA reads TGTGCCAGCAGCTTAGGGGGACAGGGGGGTAATGAAAAACTGTTTTTT.

This clone was picked up a small number of times. The chain uses TRBV7-2 and TRBJ2-7; the D gene is possibly TRBD2 (5 bases). Germline loops: CDR1 SGHTA, CDR2 FQGNSA. The CDR3 consists of 12 residues. V shed 1 base and J shed 6 bases, with 7 bases lying between them. DNA of the CDR3: TGTGCCAGCAGCTTAGGTACTAGCGAGCAGTACTTC. This sequence encodes CASSLGTSEQYF. The full variable domain, its missing parts supplied by reference TRBV7-2 and TRBJ2-7, is GAGVSQSPSNKVTEKGKDVELRCDPISGHTALYWYRQSLGQGLEFLIYFQGNSAPDKSGLPSDRFSAERTGGSVSTLTIQRTQQEDSAVYLCASSLGTSEQYFGPGTRLTVT.

The J gene is TRBJ2-5, the V gene TRBV18, with D perhaps matching TRBD1 (6 bases). Germline V gene data show CDR1 as KGHSH and CDR2 as LQKENI. The CDR3 sequence is 14 residues long. Trimming shortened V by 6 bases and J by 1 base, and 12 bases separated the two germline ends. Here the CDR3 reads CASSFTGTQETQYF. The CDR3 DNA reads TGTGCCAGCTCTTTCACAGGGACCCAAGAGACCCAGTACTTC.

This clone was detected only a few times. The chain links TRBV7-2 to TRBJ2-5; 9 bases fit TRBD2. The CDR3 is 15 amino acids. Germline V CDR1 and CDR2: SGHTA, FQGNSA. V gave up 4 bases and J gave up 1 base; unmatched junction bases: 4. The CDR3 is CASSSPAGGQETQYF. Here the CDR3 DNA reads TGTGCCAGCAGCTCCCCAGCGGGGGGCCAAGAGACCCAGTACTTC.

This clone turned up a few times. The chain combines TRBV9 with TRBJ2-7, with 9 bases lining up with TRBD1. V lost 4 bases to trimming and J lost 7 bases; unmatched junction nucleotides: 12. Germline V lookup: CDR1 SGDLS, CDR2 YYNGEE. This CDR3 has 15 amino acids. The CDR3 loop is CASSPTVGQGREQYF. The CDR3, as DNA: TGTGCCAGCAGCCCGACCGTTGGACAGGGGAGAGAGCAGTACTTC.

This clone was detected a few times. The V and J genes are TRBV7-2 and TRBJ2-7, with TRBD1 matching 11 bases. Trimming cost V 1 base and J 3 bases; bases outside gene matches: 2. CDR1 SGHTA and CDR2 FQGNSA come from the germline V gene. There are 15 residues in the CDR3. In DNA, the CDR3 is TGTGCCAGCAGCTTAGGGACAGGGGGCAACTACGAGCAGTACTTC. This sequence encodes CASSLGTGGNYEQYF.

This chain links TRBV7-2 with TRBJ2-3; 10 positions match TRBD2. CDR1 is SGHTA, CDR2 FQGNSA, per germline. The CDR3 is 15 amino acids. The ends lost 8 bases at V and 4 bases at J; junction bases unmatched: 9. The CDR3 DNA reads as TGTGCCAGCCAAGAACTAGCGGGGAGGGCAGATACGCAGTATTTT. This sequence encodes CASQELAGRADTQYF.

CDR3 nucleotide sequence: TGCGCCAGCAGCCCCATGTTAGCGGGAGCAGGGGAGACCCAGTACTTC. Translation: CASSPMLAGAGETQYF. The rearrangement links TRBV4-1 to TRBJ2-5, with 9 bases that match TRBD2. The CDR3 is 16 amino acids. Germline values: CDR1 MGHRA, CDR2 YSYEKL. With 4 bases clipped from V and 5 bases from J, the junction kept 11 bases outside the gene matches.

This rearrangement joins TRBV19 to TRBJ1-1, with D tentatively TRBD1 (6 bases). From germline, CDR1 is LNHDA and CDR2 SQIVND (reference sequence). The length of the CDR3 is 15 residues. With 4 bases removed from V and 1 base from J, the gap between germline ends came to 13 bases. The DNA for the CDR3 is TGTGCCAGTAGTACCTCGGGGGGGCAGAACACTGAAGCTTTCTTT. As protein: CASSTSGGQNTEAFF.

The table lists this clone with a few counts. The chain carries TRBV30 and TRBJ2-2, with 7 bases lining up with TRBD1. V lost 8 bases, J lost 6 bases, and 12 bases stayed unmatched. CDR3 size: 14 residues. Germline values: CDR1 GTSNPN, CDR2 SVGIG (reference sequence). This CDR3 is CAGGRQGNAGELFF. DNA of the CDR3: TGTGCCGGGGGTCGACAGGGTAACGCCGGGGAGCTGTTTTTT.

The chain links TRBV6-5 to TRBJ2-1; D might be TRBD1 (5 bases). CDR3 size: 14 residues. CDR1 MNHEY and CDR2 SVGAGI come from the germline V gene. Trimming cost V 6 bases and J 9 bases, with 18 bases left between them. CDR3 in amino acids: CASSPPGRVGEQFF. In DNA form, the CDR3 reads TGTGCCAGCAGCCCCCCGGGCAGGGTGGGTGAGCAGTTCTTC.

The chain joins TRBV4-2 to TRBJ2-5; 8 nucleotides match TRBD1. TRBJ2-7 matches the DNA end more closely, so the J call is doubtful. Germline lookup yields CDR1 LGHNA and CDR2 YNFKEQ. The CDR3 totals 16 residues. The CDR3 reads CASSPQGASSGYEQYF. Here the CDR3 DNA reads TGTGCCAGCAGCCCCCAGGGGGCCTCAAGTGGCTACGAGCAGTACTTC.

This clone has more than one count but fewer than ten. The chain has TRBV6-6 and TRBJ2-7, with 10 bases identical to TRBD2. With 8 bases clipped from V and 0 bases from J, the junction kept 4 bases outside the gene matches. Germline CDR1 reads MNHNY; CDR2 reads SVGAGI (reference sequence). There are 14 residues in the CDR3. CDR3 loop: CASRLAGSSYEQYF. The CDR3 DNA reads TGTGCCAGCCGACTAGCGGGCAGCTCCTACGAGCAGTACTTC.

V gene TRBV4-3 combines with J gene TRBJ1-2; no reliable D call. Trimming left V 0 bases short and J 4 bases short, with 12 bases between. This CDR3 has 15 residues. CDR1 and CDR2 (germline): LGHNA, YSLEER. The CDR3 nucleotides are TGCGCCAGCAGCCAAGACGTTTCAGATGGCTATGGCTACACCTTC. It translates to CASSQDVSDGYGYTF.

This clone was recorded a few times. The chain uses TRBV5-1 and TRBJ2-2, with 7 bases aligning to TRBD1. The junction had 3 bases not matched to a gene; V was cut back by 4 bases and J by 0 bases. The germline gives CDR1 SGHRS, CDR2 YFSETQ. CDR3 length equals 15 residues. The CDR3 spells CASSRDSPNTGELFF. CDR3 nucleotide sequence: TGCGCCAGCAGCCGGGACAGCCCGAACACCGGGGAGCTGTTTTTT.

This chain connects TRBV7-9 to TRBJ1-2; D possibly corresponds to TRBD1 (6 bases). V was cut by 1 base and J by 10 bases, with 13 bases left in between. Germline V CDR1 and CDR2: SEHNR, FQNEAQ (reference sequence). The CDR3 is 13 residues long. The CDR3 DNA follows: TGTGCCAGCAGCTTAGTGGGGGGGCCGGTCTACACCTTC. Encoded protein: CASSLVGGPVYTF.

This clone was detected only a few times. The chain joins TRBV5-1 to TRBJ2-2; 9 nucleotides match TRBD1. CDR3 length: 15 amino acids. Germline lookup yields CDR1 SGHRS and CDR2 YFSETQ. J gave up 4 bases and V 3 bases, and 4 bases lay outside the gene matches. The CDR3 loop is CASSWDRAITGELFF. The CDR3, as DNA: TGCGCCAGCAGCTGGGACAGGGCAATCACCGGGGAGCTGTTTTTT.

This clone turned up a few times. The chain is built from TRBV7-9 and TRBJ2-1, with 10 bases aligning to TRBD2. Trimming removed 3 bases from V and 3 bases from J; junction bases left unmatched: 8. CDR3 size: 17 residues. Germline assignment: CDR1 SEHNR and CDR2 FQNEAQ (reference sequence). The CDR3 region has the DNA TGTGCCAGCAGCTTGGTTACAGGGACTAGCGACTACAATGAGCAGTTCTTC. This encodes CASSLVTGTSDYNEQFF.

The genes are TRBV7-3 and TRBJ2-2, with D possibly being TRBD2 (6 bases). Germline V gene lookup returns CDR1 SGHTA and CDR2 FQGTGA. CDR3 size: 15 residues. Trimming removed 1 base at V and 7 bases at J, with 13 bases between. The CDR3 nucleotides are TGTGCCAGCAGCTTAAGCGGGGTTACTGGCGGGGAGCTGTTTTTT. It yields the protein CASSLSGVTGGELFF.

The sample holds a few counts of this clone. The chain couples TRBV5-4 to TRBJ2-5, with a weak D call TRBD2 (6 bases). Germline V gene data show CDR1 as SGHNT and CDR2 as YYREEE (reference sequence). The CDR3 has 11 amino acids. Trimming stripped 7 bases from V and 5 bases from J, with 9 bases between. The CDR3 DNA reads TGTGCCAGCGGGGCGGGGGAGACCCAGTACTTC. This gives the protein CASGAGETQYF.